This paragraph reports one TCR beta chain. As yet, its antigen is unknown. Authors of the study amplified TCR beta CDR3 regions from RNA transcripts. First-round RT-PCR targeting the TCR CDR3 was performed with the HTBI primer set. Each CDR3 protein is one row after TCRdb ran MiXCR on the multiplex PCR reads. The table shows 300,000 to 350,000 distinct CDR3 sequences, with about 20% occurring only once. This sample was taken from a study of T cells in Graves' hyperthyroidism and ophthalmopathy. Study details: The blood sample was taken at first diagnosis, before treatment began.

Overall study findings and caveats: Most thyroid clonotypes expanded above 0.001 were also detected in blood.

Trimming left V 3 bases short and J 4 bases short, with 12 bases between. The CDR3 has 14 amino acids. Looked up from germline, CDR1 is MGHDK and CDR2 is SYGVNS. Hyperthyroidism, newly diagnosed and lasting under 2 months, affected patients aged 18 to 65. The receptor was derived from a woman aged 50 to 60 with Graves' hyperthyroidism. This chain joins TRBV25-1 and TRBJ1-2, with D perhaps TRBD1 (6 bases). Specimen: blood. The CDR3 loop is CASSDTQGSYGYTF. CDR3 bases: TGTGCCAGCAGTGATACCCAGGGGAGCTATGGCTACACCTTC.